These 8 T cell receptor beta chains originate from one sample sequenced in a study of OX40 agonist ivuxolimab in advanced cancers. Profiling relied on immunoSEQ multiplex PCR, and the TCRdb table lists in-frame clones only, not all of them. The sample shows fewer than 12,000 clones, around 79% of them seen only once. The specimen was CD4+ or CD8+ T cells sorted from blood, collected in a trial of the OX40 agonist ivuxolimab. Receptors originate from an adult with an advanced solid tumor such as melanoma, head and neck, liver or kidney cancer.

This rearrangement joins TRBV7-8 to TRBJ2-7, with D tentatively TRBD2 (5 bases). Germline CDR1 SGHVS, CDR2 FQNEAQ. The CDR3 covers 15 residues. The V and J ends lost 5 bases and 5 bases respectively, with 19 bases between them. CDR3 protein: CASSRDRGAVNEQYF. CDR3 DNA sequence: TGTGCCAGCAGCCGTGACCGGGGAGCGGTGAACGAGCAGTACTTC.

The V gene is TRBV5-8, the J gene TRBJ1-1, with D possibly TRBD1 on 5 matching bases. The CDR3 extends over 13 amino acids. V was cut by 2 bases and J by 5 bases, with 10 bases left in between. Per the germline V gene, CDR1 is SGHTS and CDR2 is YDEGEE. The chain's CDR3 is CASSLGVWTEAFF. As DNA, the CDR3 is TGTGCCAGCAGCTTAGGGGTATGGACTGAAGCTTTCTTT.

The chain couples TRBV6-4 to TRBJ2-2, with unresolved D. CDR3 size: 14 residues. In germline, CDR1 is MRHNA, CDR2 SNTAGT. The V gene lost 2 bases and the J gene lost 3 bases, with 7 bases spanning the gap. CDR3 nucleotide sequence: TGTGCCAGCAGTGACCGAACGGACACCGGGGAGCTGTTTTTT. Translating gives CASSDRTDTGELFF.

The V and J genes are TRBV5-1 and TRBJ1-1, with TRBD1 matching over 7 bases. Trimming cost V 2 bases and J 4 bases; bases outside gene matches: 11. From germline, CDR1 is SGHRS and CDR2 YFSETQ. The CDR3 is made up of 16 amino acids. The CDR3 region is CASSLNRGLKVTEAFF. The CDR3 DNA follows: TGCGCCAGCAGCTTAAACAGGGGTCTAAAGGTCACTGAAGCTTTCTTT. Together with reference TRBV5-1 and TRBJ1-1, the CDR3 gives the full variable domain: KAGVTQTPRYLIKTRGQQVTLSCSPISGHRSVSWYQQTPGQGLQFLFEYFSETQRNKGNFPGRFSGRQFSNSRSEMNVSTLELGDSALYLCASSLNRGLKVTEAFFGQGTRLTVV.

This clone has a handful of counts. The chain has TRBV6-5 and TRBJ1-2, with 8 bases identical to TRBD1. CDR1 and CDR2 (germline): MNHEY, SVGAGI. Germline trimming cut 7 bases from V and 4 bases from J; bases unmatched to any gene: 8. The CDR3 is 14 residues long. CDR3 coding DNA: TGTGCCAGCAACGCACAGGGGGGGGGCTATGGCTACACCTTC. Its protein product is CASNAQGGGYGYTF.

V usage is TRBV10-3 and J usage is TRBJ2-7; 7 bases fit TRBD1. V was clipped by 3 bases and J by 5 bases; unmatched bases: 7. Germline V CDR1 and CDR2: ENHRY, SYGVKD. The CDR3 has 14 residues. CDR3 sequence: CAISERGLEDEQYF. The CDR3 nucleotides read TGTGCCATCAGTGAAAGGGGGCTCGAGGACGAGCAGTACTTC.

The chain has TRBV7-8 and TRBJ1-5; 7 bases map to TRBD1. CDR1 is SGHVS, CDR2 FQNEAQ, per germline. The junction had 8 bases not matched to a gene; V was cut back by 2 bases and J by 7 bases. The CDR3 has 15 residues. As DNA, the CDR3 is TGTGCCAGCAGCTTAAATAGGGGGCCGTCACAGCCCCAGCATTTT. Translation: CASSLNRGPSQPQHF.

The V call is TRBV4-1, the J call TRBJ1-1; D unresolved. Germline V lookup: CDR1 MGHRA, CDR2 YSYEKL. The CDR3 spans 15 residues. The V gene lost 0 bases and the J gene lost 0 bases, with 8 bases spanning the gap. As DNA, the CDR3 is TGCGCCAGCAGCCAAGATACAGCAATGAACACTGAAGCTTTCTTT. Translated: CASSQDTAMNTEAFF.